These 13 T cell receptor beta chains originate from one sample sequenced in a study of regulatory T cells in long-lasting Graves disease. Researchers made TCR beta libraries by using iRepertoire HTBI primers and running Arm-PCR on CDR3 regions. Each CDR3 protein gets one entry after TCRdb re-called the multiplex PCR reads with MiXCR. The table lists 350,000 to 400,000 distinct CDR3 sequences, around a sixth of them singletons. Noted time point: newly diagnosed GD, antithyroid drugs for less than 3 months. PBMC-derived RNA was used for the TCR library. The sample was peripheral blood mononuclear cells (PBMCs), taken at new diagnosis, from a patient treated with antithyroid drugs. Every receptor here comes from a female donor with Graves disease.

This clonotype appeared a few times. One base away lies a much larger clone, so this may be a sequencing read error. The rearrangement joins TRBV6-1 to TRBJ2-7; D gene unclear. Germline-derived CDR1 and CDR2 are MNHNS and SASEGT. This CDR3 has 10 amino acids. V lost 7 bases and J 6 bases, leaving 7 bases between the germline ends. In DNA, the CDR3 is TGTGCCAGCATGGAGAGCGAGCAGTACTTC. It is translated as CASMESEQYF.

The chain combines TRBV4-1 with TRBJ1-5, with 10 bases fitting TRBD1. Germline CDR1 is MGHRA and CDR2 is YSYEKL. The ends lost 3 bases at V and 9 bases at J; junction bases unmatched: 8. The CDR3 is 15 residues long. The CDR3 DNA follows: TGCGCCAGCAGCCACCGACAGGGGGCTGATCGGCCCCAGCATTTT. It codes for CASSHRQGADRPQHF.

This clonotype was found many times. This sequence joins TRBV12-3 or TRBV12-4 and TRBJ1-1, with unresolved D. V was clipped by 5 bases and J by 1 base, with 5 bases between them. CDR3 length equals 12 residues. For the CDR3, the DNA is TGTGCCAGCAGTACGGCGAACACTGAAGCTTTCTTT. As protein: CASSTANTEAFF.

This clonotype has ten or more counts. The rearrangement joins TRBV28 to TRBJ2-5; D may be TRBD1 (5 bases). Germline CDR1 MDHEN, CDR2 SYDVKM. This CDR3 is built from 14 residues. Between the trimmed V and J ends, which lost 7 bases and 2 bases, there was a span of 14 bases. The DNA of the CDR3 is TGTGCCAGCACCAAAGGGGCAGATCAAGAGACCCAGTACTTC. Its protein product is CASTKGADQETQYF.

This clonotype was seen repeatedly, ten times or more. Written as DNA, the CDR3 is TGTGCCAGCATCACCCTAGCGGGAACACGGGAGCAGTTCTTC. This translates into CASITLAGTREQFF. This chain connects TRBV6-1 to TRBJ2-1; 9 bases are shared with TRBD2. Germline V gene data show CDR1 as MNHNS and CDR2 as SASEGT. CDR3 length equals 14 residues. V trimming: 7 bases; J trimming: 10 bases; junction bases outside the gene matches: 11.

This clonotype was seen many times. The J gene is TRBJ2-7, the V gene TRBV20-1, with D possibly TRBD2 on 6 matching bases. This CDR3 is 14 amino acids long. Trimming left V 2 bases short and J 3 bases short, with 14 bases between. Germline assignment: CDR1 DFQATT and CDR2 SNEGSKA (reference sequence). CDR3 sequence reads: CSARSGTGRYEQYF. The CDR3, as DNA: TGCAGTGCTAGATCGGGGACTGGCCGCTACGAGCAGTACTTC.

This clonotype appeared many times. This chain connects TRBV29-1 to TRBJ1-1; D possibly corresponds to TRBD1 (6 bases). CDR1 and CDR2 from the germline V gene are SQVTM and ANQGSEA. This CDR3 has 14 residues. The V gene lost 3 bases and the J gene lost 1 base, with 12 bases spanning the gap. The CDR3 loop reads CSVESGARNTEAFF. CDR3 coding DNA: TGCAGCGTTGAGTCAGGGGCGCGGAACACTGAAGCTTTCTTT.

This clonotype has a count of ten or more. The chain uses TRBV24-1 and TRBJ1-5; D is uncertain. CDR1 and CDR2 from the germline V gene are KGHDR and SFDVKD. CDR3 length equals 16 residues. The germline V and J ends were trimmed by 7 bases and 3 bases, with 18 bases remaining between them. The CDR3 sequence: CATRQLRARVNQPQHF. The CDR3 nucleotides are TGTGCCACCAGGCAGCTGCGGGCCAGAGTCAATCAGCCCCAGCATTTT.

This clonotype was detected ten times or more. The rearrangement uses TRBV7-2 and TRBJ1-1, with a weak D call TRBD1 (6 bases). CDR1 SGHTA and CDR2 FQGNSA come from the germline V gene. The CDR3 sequence is 15 residues long. Trimming pared 5 bases from V and 2 bases from J, leaving 15 bases between. The CDR3 is CASSRTVNYNTEAFF. In DNA, the CDR3 is TGTGCCAGCAGCCGGACAGTAAACTACAACACTGAAGCTTTCTTT.

This clonotype was seen ten or more times. The chain recombines TRBV6-5 with TRBJ1-1; a weak D match, TRBD1 (5 bases). This CDR3 contains 15 residues. The V gene lost 0 bases and the J gene lost 1 base, with 9 bases spanning the gap. From germline, CDR1 is MNHEY and CDR2 SVGAGI. The CDR3 bases are TGTGCCAGCAGTTACTCAGCAGGGCGGAACACTGAAGCTTTCTTT. It codes for CASSYSAGRNTEAFF.

At least ten counts were recorded for this clonotype. The V gene is TRBV4-1, the J gene TRBJ1-5; 7 positions match TRBD1. V lost 3 bases to trimming and J lost 4 bases; unmatched junction nucleotides: 3. This CDR3 has 14 amino acids. CDR1 and CDR2 (germline): MGHRA, YSYEKL. CDR3: CASSHLQGNQPQHF. CDR3 DNA sequence: TGCGCCAGCAGCCATCTACAGGGGAATCAGCCCCAGCATTTT.

This clonotype was recorded at least ten times. V gene TRBV2 combines with J gene TRBJ1-1; D is ambiguous. Germline loops: CDR1 SNHLY, CDR2 FYNNEI. The CDR3 has 12 residues. The CDR3 coding sequence is TGTGTTGTCGGCGAGGGAGAGACTGAAGCTTTCTTT. It codes for CVVGEGETEAFF.

At least ten counts were recorded for this clonotype. The rearrangement links TRBV7-2 to TRBJ1-6; D gene uncertain. The V and J ends lost 5 bases and 9 bases respectively, with 26 bases between them. The V gene's germline CDR1 is SGHTA and CDR2 FQGNSA. The CDR3 is 18 residues long. The CDR3 nucleotides read TGTGCCAGCAGCCCCCGGCACAGCTATAAAACTGCGTCTTCACCCCTCCACTTT. Its translation: CASSPRHSYKTASSPLHF.